This T cell receptor beta chain was sequenced for a study of T cell repertoires in cytomegalovirus infection. The CDR3 has 15 residues. V shed 4 bases and J 7 bases; nucleotides not matched to a gene: 6. Germline CDR1 SEHNR, CDR2 FQNEAQ (reference sequence). This clonotype was counted at least ten times. TCRdb analysed the reads with MiXCR anew, one entry per CDR3 protein. This table has 250,000 or so distinct CDR3 sequences, over 15% appearing once. Sample: CD8+ T cells from PBMCs. This TCR was sampled from a human donor in good health (CMV status not recorded). Some clones in this sample may be carry-over from other donors' samples. The V and J genes are TRBV7-9 and TRBJ2-1; 11 positions match TRBD2. The CDR3 sequence is CASSSLAGGRNEQFF. The DNA of the CDR3 is TGTGCCAGCAGCTCTCTAGCGGGGGGAAGGAATGAGCAGTTCTTC.